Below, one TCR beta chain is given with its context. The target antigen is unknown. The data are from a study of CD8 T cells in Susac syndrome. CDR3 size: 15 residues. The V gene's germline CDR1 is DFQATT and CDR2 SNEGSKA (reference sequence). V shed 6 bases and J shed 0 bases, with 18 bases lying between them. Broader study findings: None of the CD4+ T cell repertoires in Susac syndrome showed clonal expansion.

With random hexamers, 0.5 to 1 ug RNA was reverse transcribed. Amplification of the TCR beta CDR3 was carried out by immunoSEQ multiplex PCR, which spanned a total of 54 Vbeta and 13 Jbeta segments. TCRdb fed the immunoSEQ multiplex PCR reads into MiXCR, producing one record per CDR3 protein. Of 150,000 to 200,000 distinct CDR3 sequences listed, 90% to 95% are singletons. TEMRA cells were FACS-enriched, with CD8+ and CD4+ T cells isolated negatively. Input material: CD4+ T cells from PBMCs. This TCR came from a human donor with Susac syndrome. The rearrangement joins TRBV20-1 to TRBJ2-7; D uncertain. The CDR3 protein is CSARSTVYSSYEQYF. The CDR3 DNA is TGCAGTGCCAGGTCGACGGTTTATTCCTCCTACGAGCAGTACTTC.